A single T cell receptor beta chain is shown here with its context. Its target is not known. TCRdb's copy holds only in-frame clones and misses some; the assay was immunoSEQ multiplex PCR. The sample contains 70,000 to 100,000 clones, 75% to 90% of which appear only once. The data stem from a study of T cell responses to AZD1222 COVID-19 vaccine. General observations from the study: Once two AZD1222 doses were given, Spike-specific TCR breadth and depth went up.

This CDR3 comprises 15 residues. CDR1 and CDR2 (germline): MGHRA, YSYEKL. The V gene lost 4 bases and the J gene lost 0 bases, with 11 bases spanning the gap. This specimen was peripheral blood, taken 28 days after the second AZD1222 dose. The chain joins TRBV4-1 to TRBJ2-3; D perhaps matches TRBD1 (6 bases). The sequence came from an adult who received the AZD1222 COVID-19 vaccine. The CDR3 spells CASSPRDTSTDTQYF. The CDR3, as DNA: TGCGCCAGCAGCCCCCGGGACACCAGCACAGATACGCAGTATTTT.